The rows below give T cell receptor beta chains drawn from one sample of a study of blood T cell repertoires in COVID-19. Profiled with immunoSEQ multiplex PCR; TCRdb holds only in-frame clones, not every one. The data hold about 170,000 clones, with 85% observed a single time. The sample was peripheral blood. These receptors all come from a woman older than 75 with COVID-19, enrolled during active disease. Each CDR3 is given with its conserved first and last residue. The order of the fields is D gene, V gene, clone size, J gene, CDR3 DNA, CDR3 protein. The D gene is left open where the match is weak. Clone size is not always given. Where it is, it says once, few, many or a class for expanded clones.

D gene: TRBD1; V gene: TRBV5-1; clone size: -; J gene: TRBJ2-2; CDR3 DNA: TGCGCCAGCAGCGGACAGGCTAACACCGGGGAGCTGTTTTTT; CDR3 protein: CASSGQANTGELFF
D gene: TRBD2; V gene: TRBV10-3; clone size: -; J gene: TRBJ2-1; CDR3 DNA: TGTGCCATCAGTGATTTGCGGGAGGGCGGGGATGAGCAGTTCTTC; CDR3 protein: CAISDLREGGDEQFF
D gene: TRBD1; V gene: TRBV14; clone size: -; J gene: TRBJ1-3; CDR3 DNA: TGTGCCAGCAGCCCCGGCGGACAGGGAGGAAACACCATATATTTT; CDR3 protein: CASSPGGQGGNTIYF
D gene: -; V gene: TRBV20-1; clone size: -; J gene: TRBJ2-5; CDR3 DNA: TGCAGTGGTTTCAATCAAGAGACCCAGTACTTC; CDR3 protein: CSGFNQETQYF
D gene: -; V gene: TRBV5-1; clone size: -; J gene: TRBJ1-2; CDR3 DNA: TGCGCCAGCAGCTTGGGCGATCCCTCCGGCTATGGCTACACCTTC; CDR3 protein: CASSLGDPSGYGYTF
D gene: TRBD1; V gene: TRBV7-9; clone size: few; J gene: TRBJ1-1; CDR3 DNA: TGTGCCAGCAGCTTAGGGGACAGTGGCGCAGACACTGAAGCTTTCTTT; CDR3 protein: CASSLGDSGADTEAFF
D gene: TRBD2; V gene: TRBV7-3; clone size: -; J gene: TRBJ2-1; CDR3 DNA: TGTGCCAGCAGCTTAGCGGGAGGTATCGATGAGCAGTTCTTC; CDR3 protein: CASSLAGGIDEQFF
D gene: TRBD2; V gene: TRBV5-1; clone size: -; J gene: TRBJ2-1; CDR3 DNA: TGCGCCAGCAGCCCCGGGGGGGCGGTTTACAATGAGCAGTTCTTC; CDR3 protein: CASSPGGAVYNEQFF
D gene: TRBD1; V gene: TRBV7-3; clone size: -; J gene: TRBJ1-1; CDR3 DNA: TGTGCCAGCAGCTTACAGGGGGCGAGGAACACTGAAGCTTTCTTT; CDR3 protein: CASSLQGARNTEAFF
D gene: -; V gene: TRBV25-1; clone size: -; J gene: TRBJ2-3; CDR3 DNA: TGTGCCAGCAGCCGCGGCGGCAGGGAAGCAGATACGCAGTATTTT; CDR3 protein: CASSRGGREADTQYF
D gene: -; V gene: TRBV6-4; clone size: once; J gene: TRBJ1-2; CDR3 DNA: TGTGCCATTCCGATGGAGGGGCGCCGGACAAACTATGGCTACACCTTC; CDR3 protein: CAIPMEGRRTNYGYTF
D gene: TRBD1; V gene: TRBV6-5; clone size: once; J gene: TRBJ1-5; CDR3 DNA: TGTGCCAGCAGGAGAGGACAGGGGAATCAGCCCCAGCATTTT; CDR3 protein: CASRRGQGNQPQHF
D gene: TRBD2; V gene: TRBV7-3; clone size: -; J gene: TRBJ2-2; CDR3 DNA: TGTGCCAGCAGCTTAACTAGCGGGAGGTCGGCCGGGGAGCTGTTTTTT; CDR3 protein: CASSLTSGRSAGELFF
D gene: -; V gene: TRBV20-1; clone size: -; J gene: TRBJ1-4; CDR3 DNA: TGCAGTGCTAGTGACCCCTCGAACAGTCGGGAAAAACTGTTTTTT; CDR3 protein: CSASDPSNSREKLFF
D gene: -; V gene: TRBV15; clone size: -; J gene: TRBJ2-3; CDR3 DNA: TGTGCCACCAGCAGAGATGGGCTAGCGAGCACAGATACGCAGTATTTT; CDR3 protein: CATSRDGLASTDTQYF
D gene: TRBD1; V gene: TRBV6-6; clone size: -; J gene: TRBJ1-2; CDR3 DNA: TGTGCCAGCAGCAGGGACAGCCCTGGCTATGGCTACACCTTC; CDR3 protein: CASSRDSPGYGYTF
D gene: -; V gene: TRBV3-1/TRBV3-2; clone size: -; J gene: TRBJ1-1; CDR3 DNA: TGTGCCAGCAGCCAAGGCCTTGCGGGGCAAGCTTTCTTT; CDR3 protein: CASSQGLAGQAFF
D gene: TRBD1; V gene: TRBV6-5; clone size: -; J gene: TRBJ2-7; CDR3 DNA: TGTGCCAGCGCTGGACAGGGGGATTCCTACGAGCAGTACTTC; CDR3 protein: CASAGQGDSYEQYF
D gene: -; V gene: TRBV6-5; clone size: -; J gene: TRBJ1-1; CDR3 DNA: TGTGCCAGCGAAGGTGATGTGCGGGCTGAAGCTTTCTTT; CDR3 protein: CASEGDVRAEAFF
D gene: -; V gene: TRBV4-1; clone size: few; J gene: TRBJ2-6; CDR3 DNA: TGCGCCAGCAGCCAAGCCGGTGGGGCCAACGTCCTGACTTTC; CDR3 protein: CASSQAGGANVLTF
D gene: -; V gene: TRBV7-9; clone size: -; J gene: TRBJ2-1; CDR3 DNA: TGTGCCAGCAGCTTAAATCTTGCCTGGGGCCCCGCGGGAAACAATGAGCAGTTCTTC; CDR3 protein: CASSLNLAWGPAGNNEQFF
D gene: -; V gene: TRBV5-4; clone size: -; J gene: TRBJ2-1; CDR3 DNA: TGTGCCAGCAGCTTTCAGGGCTCCTACAATGAGCAGTTCTTC; CDR3 protein: CASSFQGSYNEQFF
D gene: -; V gene: TRBV9; clone size: -; J gene: TRBJ2-2; CDR3 DNA: TGTGCCAGCAGTACCCGGGACGGGGAGCTGTTTTTT; CDR3 protein: CASSTRDGELFF
D gene: TRBD2; V gene: TRBV10-3; clone size: -; J gene: TRBJ2-1; CDR3 DNA: TGTGCCATTCGTACTAGCGGGCGGGAAGACAATGAGCAGTTCTTC; CDR3 protein: CAIRTSGREDNEQFF
D gene: -; V gene: TRBV10-3; clone size: -; J gene: TRBJ2-3; CDR3 DNA: TGTGCCATCAGTGAGGGGGCGACAGATACGCAGTATTTT; CDR3 protein: CAISEGATDTQYF
D gene: -; V gene: TRBV7-9; clone size: once; J gene: TRBJ1-2; CDR3 DNA: TGTGCCAGCAGCTTCCAGGGGCGAGGATATGGCTACACCTTC; CDR3 protein: CASSFQGRGYGYTF
D gene: -; V gene: TRBV24-1; clone size: -; J gene: TRBJ2-2; CDR3 DNA: TGTGCCACCAGTGATGCCCTAGGACAAACGAACACCGGGGAGCTGTTTTTT; CDR3 protein: CATSDALGQTNTGELFF
D gene: TRBD1; V gene: TRBV18; clone size: once; J gene: TRBJ1-1; CDR3 DNA: TGTGCCAGCTCACGACGACAGGGGACAGACACTGAAGCTTTCTTT; CDR3 protein: CASSRRQGTDTEAFF
D gene: -; V gene: TRBV6-5; clone size: -; J gene: TRBJ1-2; CDR3 DNA: TGTGCCAGCAGCCCCTCACGGGGTGAGTATGGCTACACCTTC; CDR3 protein: CASSPSRGEYGYTF
D gene: -; V gene: TRBV5-1; clone size: -; J gene: TRBJ1-2; CDR3 DNA: TGCGCCAGCAGCTCCCCTTTGGACAGCCATCTCCATGGCTACACCTTC; CDR3 protein: CASSSPLDSHLHGYTF
D gene: TRBD1; V gene: TRBV7-9; clone size: -; J gene: TRBJ1-4; CDR3 DNA: TGTGCCATTAACAGGGGATCGCGTGAAAAACTGTTTTTT; CDR3 protein: CAINRGSREKLFF
D gene: TRBD1; V gene: TRBV20-1; clone size: -; J gene: TRBJ1-1; CDR3 DNA: TGCAGTGCTAAAACAGGGGAGGAAGCTTTCTTT; CDR3 protein: CSAKTGEEAFF
D gene: -; V gene: TRBV27; clone size: -; J gene: TRBJ2-1; CDR3 DNA: TGTGCCAGCAGTCCTCACGGTGCTGGGACTCAAGACAATGAGCAGTTCTTC; CDR3 protein: CASSPHGAGTQDNEQFF
D gene: -; V gene: TRBV7-9; clone size: once; J gene: TRBJ1-6; CDR3 DNA: TGTGCCAGCAGCTTAGGCTATCAATCACCCCTCCACTTT; CDR3 protein: CASSLGYQSPLHF
D gene: -; V gene: TRBV9; clone size: -; J gene: TRBJ1-1; CDR3 DNA: TGTGCCAGCAGCGTCACAGGGCTGAACACTGAAGCTTTCTTT; CDR3 protein: CASSVTGLNTEAFF
D gene: TRBD1; V gene: TRBV5-5; clone size: -; J gene: TRBJ1-2; CDR3 DNA: TGTGCCAGCAGCCTCCCGCGAGGGGGCACGGTAGGCTACACCTTC; CDR3 protein: CASSLPRGGTVGYTF
D gene: -; V gene: TRBV5-1; clone size: -; J gene: TRBJ2-7; CDR3 DNA: TGCGCCAGCAGCTTGGTAGGTTTCGAGGACGAGCAGTACTTC; CDR3 protein: CASSLVGFEDEQYF
D gene: -; V gene: TRBV15; clone size: medium-sized; J gene: TRBJ2-6; CDR3 DNA: TGTGCCACCAGCCGGGTTGGCTCTGGGGCCAACGTCCTGACTTTC; CDR3 protein: CATSRVGSGANVLTF
D gene: -; V gene: TRBV2; clone size: -; J gene: TRBJ2-3; CDR3 DNA: TGTGCCAGCAGTGGGCAGCTTCTAGGCACAGATACGCAGTATTTT; CDR3 protein: CASSGQLLGTDTQYF
D gene: TRBD2; V gene: TRBV5-1; clone size: -; J gene: TRBJ2-3; CDR3 DNA: TGCGCCAGCAGCCCCGACCGTAGCGGGATTAGAGATACGCAGTATTTT; CDR3 protein: CASSPDRSGIRDTQYF
D gene: -; V gene: TRBV7-9; clone size: -; J gene: TRBJ1-6; CDR3 DNA: TGTGCCAGCAGCCCCCCGGGTTCCAATTCACCCCTCCACTTT; CDR3 protein: CASSPPGSNSPLHF
D gene: TRBD2; V gene: TRBV5-1; clone size: -; J gene: TRBJ2-1; CDR3 DNA: TGCGCCAGCAGCATCAGCGGGAGTAGCAGTTGGGGGCAGTTCTTC; CDR3 protein: CASSISGSSSWGQFF
D gene: -; V gene: TRBV5-4; clone size: -; J gene: TRBJ2-3; CDR3 DNA: TGTGCCAGCAGCCTAAACACAGATACGCAGTATTTT; CDR3 protein: CASSLNTDTQYF
D gene: -; V gene: TRBV5-5; clone size: -; J gene: TRBJ1-1; CDR3 DNA: TGTGCCAGCAGCTTGGGATGGAGGAGTGGCACTGAAGCTTTCTTT; CDR3 protein: CASSLGWRSGTEAFF
D gene: -; V gene: TRBV11-2; clone size: -; J gene: TRBJ1-1; CDR3 DNA: TGTGCCAGCAGCTCCAGGGGATTCCGAAGCACTGAAGCTTTCTTT; CDR3 protein: CASSSRGFRSTEAFF
D gene: -; V gene: TRBV19; clone size: once; J gene: TRBJ2-7; CDR3 DNA: TGTGCCAGTAGTATTAAGGGTCGGGGAGCGGGCTACGAGCAGTACTTC; CDR3 protein: CASSIKGRGAGYEQYF
D gene: -; V gene: TRBV19; clone size: -; J gene: TRBJ1-5; CDR3 DNA: TGTGCCAGTAGTAAACAGGGATGGGATCAGCCCCAGCATTTT; CDR3 protein: CASSKQGWDQPQHF
D gene: -; V gene: TRBV20-1; clone size: once; J gene: TRBJ2-5; CDR3 DNA: TGCAGTGCTAGTTCGGGAGCACAAGAGACCCAGTACTTC; CDR3 protein: CSASSGAQETQYF
D gene: -; V gene: TRBV5-4; clone size: few; J gene: TRBJ2-5; CDR3 DNA: TGTGCCAGCAGCTTGGAGGTGGGGGGAAGGGAGACCCAGTACTTC; CDR3 protein: CASSLEVGGRETQYF
D gene: -; V gene: TRBV7-2; clone size: -; J gene: TRBJ2-7; CDR3 DNA: TGTGCCAGCAGCCTATACGGGGAGGTCCGTTCCTACGAGCAGTACTTC; CDR3 protein: CASSLYGEVRSYEQYF
D gene: TRBD1; V gene: TRBV2; clone size: -; J gene: TRBJ2-2; CDR3 DNA: TGTGCCAGGGGAAAGGGACAGTCCGAATCGACCGGGGAGCTGTTTTTT; CDR3 protein: CARGKGQSESTGELFF
D gene: TRBD1; V gene: TRBV5-6; clone size: few; J gene: TRBJ1-5; CDR3 DNA: TGTGCCAGCAGCTTGGCTGGACAGGGGCTGGCCCAGCATTTT; CDR3 protein: CASSLAGQGLAQHF
D gene: -; V gene: TRBV4-2; clone size: once; J gene: TRBJ1-3; CDR3 DNA: TGTGCCAGCAGGCGAATCCAGGGTGAAACTGGAAACACCATATATTTT; CDR3 protein: CASRRIQGETGNTIYF
D gene: -; V gene: TRBV7-2; clone size: -; J gene: TRBJ1-2; CDR3 DNA: TGTGCCAGCACCCGATTCCAGGGGCAGGATGGCTACACCTTC; CDR3 protein: CASTRFQGQDGYTF
D gene: -; V gene: TRBV27; clone size: few; J gene: TRBJ2-1; CDR3 DNA: TGTCTGAGCGGGTTCCTCTACAATGAGCAGTTCTTC; CDR3 protein: CLSGFLYNEQFF
D gene: TRBD1; V gene: TRBV18; clone size: -; J gene: TRBJ1-3; CDR3 DNA: TGTGCCAGCTCGACACGCACAGGGGCGGCTGGAAACACCATATATTTT; CDR3 protein: CASSTRTGAAGNTIYF
D gene: -; V gene: TRBV3-1/TRBV3-2; clone size: -; J gene: TRBJ1-3; CDR3 DNA: TGTGCCAGCAGCCGCAGGGGACCCAGCGACACCATATATTTT; CDR3 protein: CASSRRGPSDTIYF